The 18 T cell receptor beta chains below all came from one sample that was sequenced in a study of control samples from healthy donors and cancer patients (dated by TCRdb to 2020 to 2021). To prepare the library, the immunoSEQ multiplex PCR assay was applied. This immuneACCESS table, as held by TCRdb, lists in-frame sequences with V and J called but not all clones. Of the missing ones, under half trace to an unresolved V gene in checked studies; the others have no known cause. The sample profile shows 84,000 or so clones; roughly nine tenths of them were found once. The ten largest clonotypes hold roughly 15% of the sample. The source material was blood. Receptors originate from a man between 50 and 59 years old in good health.

The CDR3 DNA reads as TGTGCCAGCAGTTTAAGCCCCGGGGTCGCTGAAGCTTTCTTT. This sequence encodes CASSLSPGVAEAFF. This chain uses TRBV27 with TRBJ1-1; D ambiguous. CDR1 is MNHEY, CDR2 SMNVEV, per germline (reference sequence). The CDR3 loop spans 14 amino acids. V was shortened by 2 bases and J by 6 bases, with 13 bases between the two germline ends.

The gene calls are TRBV24-1 and TRBJ1-3; D not certain. CDR3 size: 13 residues. The V gene's germline CDR1 is KGHDR and CDR2 SFDVKD. Trimming removed 3 bases from V and 9 bases from J, with 11 bases in between. DNA of the CDR3: TGTGCCACCAGTGATCCAGGATGGGGCACCATATATTTT. The encoded protein is CATSDPGWGTIYF.

This clone occurred once. This rearrangement joins TRBV6-6 to TRBJ2-7; TRBD1 matches at 8 bases. V trimming: 6 bases; J trimming: 5 bases; junction bases outside the gene matches: 9. CDR1 is MNHNY and CDR2 is SVGAGI in the germline V gene (reference sequence). CDR3 length: 14 amino acids. This chain's CDR3 is CASRPLGQGNEQYF. The CDR3 region has the DNA TGTGCCAGCAGACCTCTCGGACAGGGCAACGAGCAGTACTTC.

The chain employs TRBV3-1 (or the pseudogene TRBV3-2) and TRBJ1-1; 9 bases line up with TRBD1. Trimming removed 4 bases from V and 5 bases from J; junction bases left unmatched: 8. Germline V gene data show CDR1 as LGHDT and CDR2 as YNNKEL (reference sequence). CDR3 length: 15 amino acids. The CDR3 protein is CASSRQGQGQTEAFF. For the CDR3, the DNA is TGTGCCAGCAGCCGCCAAGGACAGGGGCAAACTGAAGCTTTCTTT.

This clone was counted once. The chain carries TRBV5-1 and TRBJ2-7, with D possibly matching TRBD2 (6 bases). V was pared by 0 bases and J by 1 base, with 8 bases between. CDR1 is SGHRS, CDR2 YFSETQ, per germline. The CDR3 totals 14 residues. The CDR3, as DNA: TGCGCCAGCAGCTTGGGGGCGGGATCCTACGAGCAGTACTTC. This encodes CASSLGAGSYEQYF.

There are a few counts of this clone. The chain combines TRBV7-9 with TRBJ1-2; no clear D gene. The germline gives CDR1 SEHNR, CDR2 FQNEAQ (reference sequence). The CDR3 contains 14 residues. With 5 bases removed from V and 0 bases from J, the gap between germline ends came to 10 bases. DNA of the CDR3: TGTGCCAGCAGCACCTCGTATGCTAACTATGGCTACACCTTC. Protein: CASSTSYANYGYTF. Full variable domain (remainder filled in from reference TRBV7-9 and TRBJ1-2): DTGVSQNPRHKITKRGQNVTFRCDPISEHNRLYWYRQTLGQGPEFLTYFQNEAQLEKSRLLSDRFSAERPKGSFSTLEIQRTEQGDSAMYLCASSTSYANYGYTFGSGTRLTVV.

V gene TRBV27 combines with J gene TRBJ2-3, with D perhaps TRBD1 (5 bases). V was shortened by 7 bases and J by 3 bases, with 14 bases between the two germline ends. CDR3 length: 14 residues. Germline V gives CDR1 MNHEY, CDR2 SMNVEV (reference sequence). This CDR3 is CASKVTDRTDTQYF. The CDR3 DNA sequence: TGTGCCAGCAAGGTCACAGACAGAACAGATACGCAGTATTTT.

This chain links TRBV5-1 with TRBJ1-6, with no clear D. Trimming pared 0 bases from V and 2 bases from J, leaving 9 bases between. This CDR3 contains 16 residues. Germline lookup yields CDR1 SGHRS and CDR2 YFSETQ. In DNA form, the CDR3 reads TGCGCCAGCAGCTTGGATGGGGAAACCTATAATTCACCCCTCCACTTT. Amino acid sequence: CASSLDGETYNSPLHF.

The chain couples TRBV4-2 to TRBJ2-7; D tentatively fits TRBD1 or TRBD2 (5 bases each). Trimming removed 0 bases from V and 0 bases from J, with 6 bases in between. Germline V CDR1 and CDR2: LGHNA, YNFKEQ. The CDR3 covers 14 residues. CDR3 sequence reads: CASSQDGGSYEQYF. The CDR3 DNA reads TGTGCCAGCAGCCAAGATGGGGGCTCCTACGAGCAGTACTTC.

In its sample, this clone was seen once. This chain uses TRBV6-5 with TRBJ1-3; D possibly corresponds to TRBD1 (6 bases). Trimming took off 2 bases at V and 4 bases at J, with 9 bases between the two ends. The CDR3 totals 14 residues. Germline CDR1 and CDR2: MNHEY and SVGAGI. The DNA of the CDR3 is TGTGCCAGCAGTTACACAGGGCGCGGAAACACCATATATTTT. It codes for CASSYTGRGNTIYF.

In nucleotides, the CDR3 is TGTGCCAGCAGCGTAGGCTTGAGAGAGGGGGAGCTGTTTTTT. Residues: CASSVGLREGELFF. V is TRBV9 and J is TRBJ2-2, with D unclear. V dropped 0 bases and J dropped 8 bases, with 11 bases sitting between them. Per germline, CDR1 SGDLS and CDR2 YYNGEE. The CDR3 has 14 residues.

In its sample, this clone was seen once. The chain recombines TRBV24-1 with TRBJ2-1, with TRBD1 as a possible D gene (5 bases). From germline, CDR1 is KGHDR and CDR2 SFDVKD. Trimming stripped 1 base from V and 6 bases from J, with 15 bases between. The length of the CDR3 is 16 residues. The CDR3 reads CATSDFRTKNPNEQFF. DNA of the CDR3: TGTGCCACCAGTGATTTCCGGACAAAGAACCCCAATGAGCAGTTCTTC.

CDR3 sequence: CASSYNRALNTEAFF. CDR3 in DNA: TGTGCCAGCAGTTACAATAGGGCCCTGAACACTGAAGCTTTCTTT. V and J are TRBV6-5 and TRBJ1-1, with unresolved D. The CDR3 runs 15 residues. The germline V gene encodes CDR1 MNHEY and CDR2 SVGAGI. Deletions cut 2 bases from V and 0 bases from J, with 10 bases between.

The chain uses TRBV6-1 and TRBJ2-2; D gene ambiguous. CDR3 length equals 11 residues. Germline V gene sequence: CDR1 MNHNS, CDR2 SASEGT. V was shortened by 6 bases and J by 14 bases, with 13 bases between the two germline ends. CDR3 amino acids: CASSSTSALFF. CDR3 coding DNA: TGTGCCAGCAGCTCCACCTCCGCCCTGTTTTTT.

The chain is built from TRBV5-1 and TRBJ2-7, with D possibly being TRBD1 (6 bases). Germline-derived CDR1 and CDR2 are SGHRS and YFSETQ. The CDR3 runs to 14 residues. The V end lost 1 base, the J end lost 1 base, and 9 bases lay between the germline ends. The CDR3 DNA is TGCGCCAGCAGCTTGCAAACAGGGTCCTACGAGCAGTACTTC. Its protein product is CASSLQTGSYEQYF.

The chain joins TRBV11-2 to TRBJ2-2; TRBD1 might be the D (5 bases). Trimming cost V 8 bases and J 1 base, with 23 bases left between them. Per germline, CDR1 SGHAT and CDR2 FQNNGV. The CDR3 runs to 18 residues. CDR3 sequence reads: CASGRTALGLGNTGELFF. The DNA of the CDR3 is TGTGCCAGCGGCAGAACTGCGTTGGGGCTTGGGAACACCGGGGAGCTGTTTTTT.

The V call is TRBV29-1, the J call TRBJ2-7; D may be TRBD1 (5 bases). The CDR3 consists of 12 residues. V was cut by 5 bases and J by 5 bases, with 13 bases left in between. Germline V gives CDR1 SQVTM, CDR2 ANQGSEA. The CDR3 nucleotides read TGCAGCGTTAAAAAACAGGAAAACGAGCAGTACTTC. Translating gives CSVKKQENEQYF.

J is TRBJ2-5 and V is TRBV11-1; D is undetermined. With 2 bases removed from V and 4 bases from J, the gap between germline ends came to 17 bases. CDR3 length: 16 residues. Looked up from germline, CDR1 is SGHAT and CDR2 is FQDESV (reference sequence). The CDR3 sequence: CASSLSRNGESETQYF. The CDR3 bases are TGTGCCAGCAGCTTAAGTAGGAACGGAGAGTCAGAGACCCAGTACTTC.